This T cell receptor (beta chain) is drawn from a study of T cell responses to AZD1222 COVID-19 vaccine. Assay: immunoSEQ multiplex PCR; the TCRdb copy retains only in-frame clones and omits some. The table records fewer than 200,000 clones, more than 90% of them present only once. Points on this clone: What it binds is not known.

Broader study findings: Baseline seropositives among AZD1222 recipients totaled only five to seven. Dominant CD4 TCR responses targeted spike regions 160-218 and 743-854. Breadth and depth of Spike-specific TCRs rose after two AZD1222 doses. It was only after the peak T cell response that any repertoires were sampled.

The CDR3 spans 19 residues. From germline, CDR1 is LGHNA and CDR2 YSLEER. The V segment lost 0 bases and the J segment 1 base; nucleotides outside the gene matches: 12. The origin of this receptor is an adult in good health. J is TRBJ1-2 and V is TRBV4-3; 9 bases agree with TRBD1. The sample in question was peripheral blood, obtained on day 0 of AZD1222 vaccination. CDR3 DNA sequence: TGCGCCAGCAGCCAAGATATCAGGGACAGGGTGTCCTATAACTATGGCTACACCTTC. Its translation is CASSQDIRDRVSYNYGYTF.